One sample yielded the 9 T cell receptor beta chains listed below, sequenced in a study of regulatory T cells in long-lasting Graves disease. HTBI primers from iRepertoire and Arm-PCR of CDR3 regions yielded the TCR beta libraries. TCRdb re-called the multiplex PCR reads with MiXCR, one entry per CDR3 protein. In the table there are 350,000 to 400,000 distinct CDR3 sequences, roughly 15% of which are singletons. Time point meaning: newly diagnosed GD, antithyroid drugs for less than 3 months. Generation of the TCR library employed RNA extracted from PBMCs. The sequencing used peripheral blood mononuclear cells (PBMCs), collected at new diagnosis, from a patient treated with antithyroid drugs. The receptor source for this set is a female donor with Graves disease.

There are many counts of this clonotype. V and J are TRBV7-2 and TRBJ2-7; 13 positions agree with TRBD2. The germline V gene encodes CDR1 SGHTA and CDR2 FQGNSA. This CDR3 contains 14 residues. J gave up 7 bases and V 3 bases, and 3 bases lay outside the gene matches. Here the CDR3 reads CASSFGLAGEEQYF. The CDR3 DNA is TGTGCCAGCAGCTTCGGACTAGCGGGGGAGGAGCAGTACTTC.

For this clonotype: One base away lies a much larger clone, so this may be a sequencing read error. The chain employs TRBV7-3 and TRBJ2-1; D is perhaps TRBD1 (6 bases). The CDR3 runs to 15 residues. Germline assignment: CDR1 SGHTA and CDR2 FQGTGA. The CDR3 DNA follows: TGTGCCAGCAGCCTATTAGGGGGAGTAAGCAATGAGGAGTTCTTC. This gives the protein CASSLLGGVSNEEFF.

This clonotype was recorded at least ten times. The V call is TRBV28, the J call TRBJ2-7; D unresolved. Deletions cut 3 bases from V and 3 bases from J, with 9 bases between. The germline V gene has CDR1 MDHEN and CDR2 SYDVKM. The CDR3 runs to 13 residues. CDR3 amino acids: CASSFGPDYEQYF. CDR3 in DNA: TGTGCCAGCAGTTTTGGCCCCGACTACGAGCAGTACTTC.

This clonotype was recorded many times. The chain links TRBV12-3 or TRBV12-4 to TRBJ2-1; D possibly corresponds to TRBD2 (5 bases). This CDR3 comprises 13 residues. Trimming took 4 bases from V and 10 from J, leaving 14 bases between them. The CDR3 DNA is TGTGCCAGCAGTTCCCCGGCTCCGGGGGAGCAGTTCTTC. Residues: CASSSPAPGEQFF.

The sample holds many counts of this clonotype. This rearrangement joins TRBV7-9 to TRBJ1-2; D not certain. V was trimmed by 2 bases and J by 7 bases, leaving 11 bases between them. The germline gives CDR1 SEHNR, CDR2 FQNEAQ (reference sequence). There are 13 residues in the CDR3. The CDR3 loop is CASSLLFGSGYTF. CDR3 bases: TGTGCCAGCAGCTTACTATTCGGGTCTGGCTACACCTTC. The variable domain in full, completed from reference TRBV7-9 and TRBJ1-2, reads DTGVSQNPRHKITKRGQNVTFRCDPISEHNRLYWYRQTLGQGPEFLTYFQNEAQLEKSRLLSDRFSAERPKGSFSTLEIQRTEQGDSAMYLCASSLLFGSGYTFGSGTRLTVV.

This clonotype was picked up many times. V usage is TRBV10-3 and J usage is TRBJ1-2; D unclear. The CDR3 contains 13 residues. Germline assignment: CDR1 ENHRY and CDR2 SYGVKD. The V end was cut by 7 bases, the J end by 7 bases, with 16 bases between. The CDR3 region is CAINEGSSRGYTF. DNA for the CDR3: TGTGCCATCAACGAGGGATCGAGTCGTGGCTACACCTTC.

This chain uses TRBV6-1 with TRBJ2-2; tentative D call: TRBD2 (5 bases). The V gene lost 7 bases and the J gene lost 3 bases, with 21 bases spanning the gap. This CDR3 has 17 amino acids. Germline CDR1 and CDR2: MNHNS and SASEGT. For the CDR3, the DNA is TGTGCCAGCACTGTAGTATGGTCGGGGTTTGACACCGGGGAGCTGTTTTTT. Encoded protein: CASTVVWSGFDTGELFF.

There are many counts of this clonotype. V and J are TRBV29-1 and TRBJ1-1; 7 bases are shared with TRBD1. CDR1 and CDR2 from the germline V gene are SQVTM and ANQGSEA. This CDR3 is built from 14 residues. The V gene end was trimmed by 6 bases and the J gene end by 1 base; junction bases not matched to a gene: 8. CDR3 loop: CSVLTGPANTEAFF. CDR3 nucleotide sequence: TGCAGCGTGCTGACAGGGCCGGCGAACACTGAAGCTTTCTTT.

This clonotype was counted at least ten times. The chain links TRBV12-3 or TRBV12-4 to TRBJ1-1; unclear D gene. The CDR3 loop spans 15 amino acids. Trimming took 1 base from V and 0 from J, leaving 9 bases between them. CDR3 sequence reads: CASSLDRMMNTEAFF. The CDR3 DNA sequence: TGTGCCAGCAGTTTAGACAGAATGATGAACACTGAAGCTTTCTTT.